This T cell receptor (beta chain) was identified in a study of CD8 T cells in ankylosing spondylitis. The V and J ends lost 5 bases and 0 bases respectively, with 14 bases between them. There are 15 residues in the CDR3. From germline, CDR1 is DFQATT and CDR2 SNEGSKA (reference sequence). TCRdb independently ran MiXCR on the 5' RACE reads; one entry per CDR3 protein. The data hold almost 250,000 distinct CDR3 sequences, with roughly 32% observed a single time. The J gene is TRBJ1-5, the V gene TRBV20-1, with a weak D call TRBD1 (5 bases). This receptor was identified in a male donor with ankylosing spondylitis or in good health (not recorded which). Sequenced input: blood, either unsorted or a sorted T cell fraction (not recorded which). DNA of the CDR3: TGCAGTGCTCGTCGTCGGGGGACTAGCAATCAGCCCCAGCATTTT. Translated, it gives CSARRRGTSNQPQHF.